A single sample is the source of the 18 T cell receptor beta chains below, sequenced in a study of early T cells in non-severe SARS-CoV-2 infection. One entry per CDR3 protein, called by TCRdb with MiXCR from the 5' RACE reads. The sample consists of roughly 80,000 distinct CDR3 sequences, 11% of them appearing once. The sample here was whole blood, taken at baseline. The origin of the receptors is an adult who was a healthcare worker with PCR-confirmed SARS-CoV-2 infection or an uninfected control (not recorded which).

The CDR3 is CASLAGQSTNEKLFF. CDR3 nucleotide sequence: TGTGCCAGCCTAGCCGGGCAATCAACTAATGAAAAACTGTTTTTT. This rearrangement joins TRBV28 to TRBJ1-4, with D unclear. From germline, CDR1 is MDHEN and CDR2 SYDVKM. Trimming removed 8 bases from V and 0 bases from J, with 13 bases in between. The CDR3 runs to 15 residues.

This clonotype was recorded many times. The chain employs TRBV7-2 and TRBJ1-2; the D is unclear. Trimming pared 1 base from V and 4 bases from J, leaving 13 bases between. CDR3 length: 15 amino acids. Germline V lookup: CDR1 SGHTA, CDR2 FQGNSA. CDR3 bases: TGTGCCAGCAGCTTAGTGAAGGCCATGGGCTATGGCTACACCTTC. Translating it yields CASSLVKAMGYGYTF.

This rearrangement joins TRBV28 to TRBJ2-1, with 9 bases identical to TRBD1. CDR3 length: 14 residues. CDR1 is MDHEN, CDR2 SYDVKM, per germline. Trimming cost V 6 bases and J 2 bases; bases outside gene matches: 2. The CDR3 DNA reads as TGTGCCAGCAGGGACAGGGGAACCTACAATGAGCAGTTCTTC. It specifies CASRDRGTYNEQFF.

This clonotype occurred a few times. The J gene is TRBJ2-7, the V gene TRBV5-1; the D gene is possibly TRBD2 (6 bases). CDR1 is SGHRS, CDR2 YFSETQ, per germline. The CDR3 runs to 14 residues. V dropped 7 bases and J dropped 3 bases, with 17 bases sitting between them. The CDR3 bases are TGCGCCAGCCACCCGGAGGGGACCATCTACGAGCAGTACTTC. This encodes CASHPEGTIYEQYF.

The gene calls are TRBV29-1 and TRBJ2-1, with D hard to call. Germline values: CDR1 SQVTM, CDR2 ANQGSEA. This CDR3 is built from 10 residues. Trimming removed 1 base at V and 10 bases at J, with 5 bases between. The DNA for the CDR3 is TGCAGCGTTGAAGGTGCCGAGCAGTTCTTC. This sequence encodes CSVEGAEQFF.

Many counts were recorded for this clonotype. The chain uses TRBV5-4 and TRBJ2-3; D perhaps matches TRBD1 (5 bases). V was clipped by 5 bases and J by 4 bases, with 8 bases between them. Per the germline V gene, CDR1 is SGHNT and CDR2 is YYREEE (reference sequence). The CDR3 consists of 12 residues. The DNA for the CDR3 is TGTGCCAGCAGTTCAGGGCCAGATACGCAGTATTTT. Translated: CASSSGPDTQYF.

The chain is built from TRBV20-1 and TRBJ1-1; D ambiguous. The CDR3 has 9 residues. The germline V gene encodes CDR1 DFQATT and CDR2 SNEGSKA (reference sequence). DNA for the CDR3: TGCAGCAGGCTTGAGGGAGCTTTCTTT. Protein product: CSRLEGAFF.

There are many counts of this clonotype. This chain links TRBV10-2 with TRBJ2-2, with D perhaps given as TRBD1 or TRBD2 (6 bases each). Trimming took off 11 bases at V and 7 bases at J, with 17 bases between the two ends. There are 13 residues in the CDR3. Germline CDR1 and CDR2: WSHSY and SAAADI. DNA of the CDR3: TGCGCCTCCAACCGGGGGCATGACGGGGAGCTGTTTTTT. This translates into CASNRGHDGELFF.

A word on this clonotype: Since a much larger clone is just one base distant, this may be a read error. CDR3 in DNA: TGTACCAGCAGCAGACAGGGGACTAGCGGGGCCCCCTACGAGCAGTACTTC. Translated, it gives CTSSRQGTSGAPYEQYF. The chain is built from TRBV6-5 and TRBJ2-7; 13 bases line up with TRBD2. The CDR3 is 17 residues long. CDR1 is MNHEY and CDR2 is SVGAGI in the germline V gene.

J is TRBJ1-1 and V is TRBV7-3; D ambiguous. Germline loops: CDR1 SGHTA, CDR2 FQGTGA. V dropped 1 base and J dropped 1 base, with 10 bases sitting between them. The CDR3 contains 15 residues. The CDR3 here is CASSLSVTGNTEAFF. The CDR3 coding sequence is TGTGCCAGCAGCTTAAGCGTGACGGGGAACACTGAAGCTTTCTTT.

The V and J genes are TRBV7-9 and TRBJ2-1, with D tentatively TRBD2 (7 bases). Germline V gives CDR1 SEHNR, CDR2 FQNEAQ (reference sequence). This CDR3 is built from 14 residues. The V end was cut by 2 bases, the J end by 5 bases, with 10 bases between. CDR3 sequence (DNA): TGTGCCAGCAGCTTATTGCGGGGGCACAATGAGCAGTTCTTC. This sequence encodes CASSLLRGHNEQFF. Filled out from reference TRBV7-9 and TRBJ2-1, the complete variable domain reads DTGVSQNPRHKITKRGQNVTFRCDPISEHNRLYWYRQTLGQGPEFLTYFQNEAQLEKSRLLSDRFSAERPKGSFSTLEIQRTEQGDSAMYLCASSLLRGHNEQFFGPGTRLTVL.

This clonotype was seen at least ten times. The rearrangement links TRBV14 to TRBJ2-4; 8 bases match TRBD1. Germline CDR1 SGHDN, CDR2 FVKESK. Losses at the gene ends were 3 bases for V and 9 bases for J; bases not matched to a gene: 7. The length of the CDR3 is 14 residues. The CDR3 here is CASSHQGQVGIQYF. Here the CDR3 DNA reads TGTGCCAGCAGCCACCAGGGACAGGTTGGCATTCAGTACTTC. Drawing the rest from reference TRBV14 and TRBJ2-4, the complete variable domain is EAGVTQFPSHSVIEKGQTVTLRCDPISGHDNLYWYRRVMGKEIKFLLHFVKESKQDESGMPNNRFLAERTGGTYSTLKVQPAELEDSGVYFCASSHQGQVGIQYFGAGTRLSVL.

This clonotype was observed a handful of times. The chain recombines TRBV5-5 with TRBJ2-3; D is uncertain. The V end was cut by 0 bases, the J end by 0 bases, with 11 bases between. The CDR3 is 16 amino acids. Germline V gene lookup returns CDR1 SGHKS and CDR2 YYEKEE (reference sequence). In DNA form, the CDR3 reads TGTGCCAGCAGCTTGGGGAGCATGTCTAGCACAGATACGCAGTATTTT. This codes for CASSLGSMSSTDTQYF.

This rearrangement joins TRBV20-1 to TRBJ1-6, with D unresolved. Trimming cost V 3 bases and J 5 bases, with 17 bases left between them. CDR3 length: 16 residues. From germline, CDR1 is DFQATT and CDR2 SNEGSKA (reference sequence). CDR3 loop: CSARPPSGVNNSPLHF. CDR3 bases: TGCAGTGCTAGGCCCCCCAGCGGGGTGAATAATTCACCCCTCCACTTT.

V gene TRBV5-1 combines with J gene TRBJ1-1; TRBD1 aligns across 7 bases. The CDR3 covers 15 residues. V was pared by 4 bases and J by 0 bases, with 6 bases of the junction left unmatched. Germline lookup yields CDR1 SGHRS and CDR2 YFSETQ. The CDR3 is CASSAGQPLNTEAFF. The CDR3 DNA follows: TGCGCCAGCAGCGCGGGACAGCCCTTGAACACTGAAGCTTTCTTT.

This clonotype was detected a few times. The J gene is TRBJ2-3, the V gene TRBV20-1; D perhaps matches TRBD1 (6 bases). CDR1 is DFQATT, CDR2 SNEGSKA, per germline (reference sequence). Trimming left V 0 bases short and J 4 bases short, with 20 bases between. CDR3 length equals 17 residues. The CDR3 nucleotides read TGCAGTGCTAGAGATCCTCCACAGGGAGTGGACCCAGATACGCAGTATTTT. Protein: CSARDPPQGVDPDTQYF.

This clonotype was detected a few times. The chain is built from TRBV11-3 and TRBJ1-1; 8 nucleotides line up with TRBD1. Trimming cost V 9 bases and J 3 bases; bases outside gene matches: 9. Germline V gives CDR1 SGHNT, CDR2 YENEEA. The CDR3 is made up of 14 amino acids. CDR3 sequence reads: CASGQGGGDTEAFF. The CDR3 nucleotides read TGTGCCAGTGGACAGGGTGGGGGAGACACTGAAGCTTTCTTT.

The sample holds many counts of this clonotype. The chain recombines TRBV7-9 with TRBJ2-7; no clear D. Germline V gene lookup returns CDR1 SEHNR and CDR2 FQNEAQ (reference sequence). The CDR3 runs 13 residues. The ends were cut back, 5 bases at V and 5 bases at J, with 13 bases in the middle. The CDR3, as DNA: TGTGCCAGCAGCCCTCCTAACCACGACGAGCAGTACTTC. Its translation: CASSPPNHDEQYF.